This TCR beta chain was sequenced for a study of T cell responses to AZD1222 COVID-19 vaccine. The CDR3 covers 12 residues. Deletions cut 3 bases from V and 6 bases from J, with 8 bases between. The V gene's germline CDR1 is SEHNR and CDR2 FQNEAQ (reference sequence). Profiled with immunoSEQ multiplex PCR; TCRdb holds only in-frame clones, not every one. The table shows some 160,000 clones, with around 94% occurring only once. This TCR was sampled from an adult in good health. This specimen was peripheral blood, taken on day 0 of AZD1222 vaccination. The V and J genes are TRBV7-9 and TRBJ1-2; D call uncertain. The CDR3 sequence is CASSFYSDGYTF. In DNA form, the CDR3 reads TGTGCCAGCAGCTTTTATTCGGATGGCTACACCTTC.